Sequencing of this T cell receptor (beta chain) was carried out in a study of T-cell reconstitution after alpha-beta-depleted transplantation in children. Unique molecular identifiers were built into the TCRbeta library. TCRdb passed the PCR reads through MiXCR, listing each CDR3 protein once. This table holds about 610,000 distinct CDR3 sequences, about 10% found once. This CDR3 region has 17 residues. The V gene end was trimmed by 4 bases and the J gene end by 7 bases; junction bases not matched to a gene: 11. Germline V CDR1 and CDR2: LGHNA, YSLEER. This specimen was PBMCs from the stem cell graft donor, taken from the stem cell graft. This TCR was sampled from a human donor who donated a stem cell graft to a child with acute myeloid leukemia. The chain carries TRBV4-3 and TRBJ2-1; the match to TRBD2 covers 12 bases. The CDR3 DNA is TGCGCCAGCAGCCTGACTAGCGGGAGTGGGGTAGGGAATGAGCAGTTCTTC. Translated: CASSLTSGSGVGNEQFF.